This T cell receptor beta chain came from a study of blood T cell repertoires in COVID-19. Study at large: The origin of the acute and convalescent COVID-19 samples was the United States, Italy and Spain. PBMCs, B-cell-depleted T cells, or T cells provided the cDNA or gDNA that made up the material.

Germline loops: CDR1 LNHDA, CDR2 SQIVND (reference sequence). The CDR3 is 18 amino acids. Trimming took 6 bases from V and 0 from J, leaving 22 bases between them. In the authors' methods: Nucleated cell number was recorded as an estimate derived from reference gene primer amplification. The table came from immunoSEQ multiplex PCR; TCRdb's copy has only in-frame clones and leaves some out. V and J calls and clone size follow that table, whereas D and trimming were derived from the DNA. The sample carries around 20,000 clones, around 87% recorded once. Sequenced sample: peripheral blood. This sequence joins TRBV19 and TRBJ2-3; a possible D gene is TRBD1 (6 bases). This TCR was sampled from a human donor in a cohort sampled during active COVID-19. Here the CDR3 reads CASRDQRGSSFSTDTQYF. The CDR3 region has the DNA TGTGCCAGTAGAGATCAAAGGGGGTCCTCCTTTAGCACAGATACGCAGTATTTT.